This TCR beta chain derives from a study of blood T cell repertoires in COVID-19. Overall study: Donors in the United States, Italy and Spain gave samples during acute or convalescent COVID-19. The cDNA or gDNA used as material had been derived from T cells, B-cell-depleted T cells, or PBMCs.

The V end was cut by 0 bases, the J end by 16 bases, with 19 bases between. This CDR3 comprises 14 residues. Germline lookup yields CDR1 MNHEY and CDR2 SVGAGI. In the source study's methods: Counts of nucleated cells, estimated from reference gene primer amplification, were obtained. The table came from immunoSEQ multiplex PCR; TCRdb's copy has only in-frame clones and leaves some out. From that table come the V and J calls and clone size; the DNA was used to work out D and trimming. The table records about 280,000 clones, roughly 90% of them present only once. Sequencing was performed on peripheral blood. The V gene is TRBV6-5, the J gene TRBJ2-1; possibly TRBD2 for D (6 bases). The origin of this receptor is a woman aged 25 to 39 with COVID-19, enrolled during active disease. This CDR3 is CASSYSSARLGFFF. The DNA for the CDR3 is TGTGCCAGCAGTTACTCGTCGGCGCGACTAGGATTTTTCTTC.